The rows below give T cell receptor beta chains drawn from one sample of a study of spatial heterogeneity in lung cancer. TCRdb processed the 5' RACE reads anew with MiXCR; each CDR3 protein has one entry. The sample lists roughly 48,000 distinct CDR3 sequences, roughly 5% occurring once. The sequencing here drew on PBMCs, taken at surgery. These receptors all come from a male donor with early-stage non-small cell lung cancer. CDR3s include the opening cysteine and the closing phenylalanine or tryptophan. A D gene is named only where the DNA matches it firmly. Clone size is stated in some rows and not others, as once, few, many or a class when expanded.

>-|TRBV4-1|many|TRBJ1-2
TGCGCCAGCAGCCAAGTTGGGTTCGAGGCGGCTATCTATGGCTACACCTTC
CASSQVGFEAAIYGYTF
>-|TRBV9|many|TRBJ2-7
TGTGCCAGCAGCGTAACAGCGCCCGGGGAGCAGTACTTC
CASSVTAPGEQYF
>-|TRBV27|few|TRBJ1-6
TGTGCCAGCAAGGGCGGGACCTATAATTCACCCCTCCACTTT
CASKGGTYNSPLHF
>-|TRBV5-1|many|TRBJ2-3
TGCGCCAGCAGCTTGGATAATACGCAGTATTTT
CASSLDNTQYF
>-|TRBV3-1|-|TRBJ1-5
TGTGCCAGCAGCCAGGGGGGATCTCAGCCCCAGCATTTT
CASSQGGSQPQHF
>-|TRBV20-1|many|TRBJ2-3
TGCAGTGCTAGAGACCTCGAACGGAGTGTTGCAGATACGCAGTATTTT
CSARDLERSVADTQYF
>-|TRBV11-2|many|TRBJ2-5
TGTGCCAGCAGTCGAGGGGGAGCGACAGAGACCCAGTACTTC
CASSRGGATETQYF
>-|TRBV10-3|many|TRBJ1-1
TGTGCCATCACGGGTCGGGACCCTAACACTGAAGCTTTCTTT
CAITGRDPNTEAFF
>TRBD1|TRBV7-9|many|TRBJ1-2
TGTGCCAGCAGCTTACCCCCGGACAGGGTCTATGGCTACACCTTC
CASSLPPDRVYGYTF
>-|TRBV7-9|many|TRBJ1-1
TGTGCCAGCAGCTCCCAGGGACCGGGGACTGAAGCTTTCTTT
CASSSQGPGTEAFF
>-|TRBV4-2|many|TRBJ2-5
TGTGCCAGCAGCCTCGTCCACCAAGAGACCCAGTACTTC
CASSLVHQETQYF